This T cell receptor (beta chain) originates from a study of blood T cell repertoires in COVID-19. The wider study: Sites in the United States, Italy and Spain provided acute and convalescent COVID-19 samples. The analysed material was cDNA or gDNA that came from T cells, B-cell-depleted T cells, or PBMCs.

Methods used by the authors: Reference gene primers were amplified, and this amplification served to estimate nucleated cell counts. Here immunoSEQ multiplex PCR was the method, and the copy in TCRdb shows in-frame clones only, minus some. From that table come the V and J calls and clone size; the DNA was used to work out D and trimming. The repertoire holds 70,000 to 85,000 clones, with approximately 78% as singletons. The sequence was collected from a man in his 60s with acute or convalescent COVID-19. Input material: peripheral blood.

Written as DNA, the CDR3 is TGTGCCAGCAGCACCTCCGACAGGGGTGGAAACACCATATATTTT. This sequence encodes CASSTSDRGGNTIYF. V is TRBV9 and J is TRBJ1-3, with 8 bases that match TRBD1. Trimming cost V 4 bases and J 3 bases; bases outside gene matches: 6. The CDR3 is 15 residues long. Looked up from germline, CDR1 is SGDLS and CDR2 is YYNGEE.